One sample yielded the 20 T cell receptor beta chains listed below, sequenced in a study of beta chain features in type 1 diabetes. The sequenced template was cDNA made from the entire isolated RNA. Only in-frame clones appear in the TCRdb table, and some are missing; sequencing was by immunoSEQ multiplex PCR. The table shows about 470,000 clones, with approximately 31% occurring only once. The source material was naive CD4+ T cells from blood. Receptors originate from a man aged 18 to 35 in good health.

CDR3 sequence (DNA): TGCGCCAGCAGCCAAGACGGTGGTTGGGGATACAATGAGCAGTTCTTC. Its protein product is CASSQDGGWGYNEQFF. The V and J genes are TRBV4-3 and TRBJ2-1; D unclear. The germline V gene encodes CDR1 LGHNA and CDR2 YSLEER. The CDR3 is 16 amino acids. V was shortened by 0 bases and J by 4 bases, with 13 bases between the two germline ends.

This chain uses TRBV23-1 with TRBJ2-5, with 11 bases identical to TRBD1. TRBV23-1 is filed as an ORF, its function uncertain. CDR3 size: 17 residues. Trimming removed 4 bases from V and 5 bases from J; junction bases left unmatched: 12. The CDR3 DNA sequence: TGCGCCAGCAGTCCACGGGGACAGGGGGAAATGATTGAGACCCAGTACTTC. As protein: CASSPRGQGEMIETQYF.

With regard to this clone: This specimen includes other DNA sequences encoding the same CDR3. The chain links TRBV30 to TRBJ2-7; 8 nucleotides line up with TRBD1. Germline lookup yields CDR1 GTSNPN and CDR2 SVGIG (reference sequence). V lost 5 bases and J lost 2; bases outside the gene matches: 5. The CDR3 is 13 residues long. The CDR3 protein is CAWGRDRTYEQYF. The CDR3, as DNA: TGTGCCTGGGGCCGGGACAGGACCTACGAGCAGTACTTC.

This clone was picked up a small number of times. The V gene is TRBV9, the J gene TRBJ2-7, with D possibly TRBD2 on 5 matching bases. CDR1 and CDR2 from the germline V gene are SGDLS and YYNGEE. CDR3 length equals 13 residues. The ends were cut back, 0 bases at V and 7 bases at J, with 11 bases in the middle. CDR3 sequence: CASSVGTSGEQYF. CDR3 bases: TGTGCCAGCAGCGTAGGGACTTCTGGGGAGCAGTACTTC.

This clone occurred a few times. This chain links TRBV7-6 with TRBJ2-5; D gene ambiguous. Trimming removed 5 bases at V and 5 bases at J, with 12 bases between. CDR3 size: 13 residues. The germline V gene encodes CDR1 SGHVS and CDR2 FNYEAQ. This chain's CDR3 is CASSPNTGETQYF. The DNA for the CDR3 is TGTGCCAGCAGCCCTAACACTGGCGAGACCCAGTACTTC.

The chain is built from TRBV6-5 and TRBJ2-1; weak D call: TRBD2 (6 bases). Germline V gene sequence: CDR1 MNHEY, CDR2 SVGAGI. Trimming left V 0 bases short and J 9 bases short, with 9 bases between. The CDR3 is 13 residues long. The CDR3 nucleotides are TGTGCCAGCAGTTACTCGGGGGGAGGTGAGCAGTTCTTC. Translating it yields CASSYSGGGEQFF.

This clone was picked up a small number of times. The chain joins TRBV6-1 to TRBJ2-5, with 10 bases aligning to TRBD1. The CDR3 extends over 15 amino acids. V was clipped by 4 bases and J by 5 bases; unmatched bases: 7. The germline gives CDR1 MNHNS, CDR2 SASEGT. The CDR3 nucleotides read TGTGCCAGCAGTGTCCGGGACAGGGGATTGGAGACCCAGTACTTC. Translation gives CASSVRDRGLETQYF.

V usage is TRBV9 and J usage is TRBJ2-7, with unresolved D. This CDR3 spans 13 amino acids. Trimming took off 6 bases at V and 3 bases at J, with 13 bases between the two ends. Per the germline V gene, CDR1 is SGDLS and CDR2 is YYNGEE. The CDR3 coding sequence is TGTGCCAGCATAAACACTATCGGCTACGAGCAGTACTTC. It specifies CASINTIGYEQYF. The whole variable domain, filled in from reference TRBV9 and TRBJ2-7, reads DSGVTQTPKHLITATGQRVTLRCSPRSGDLSVYWYQQSLDQGLQFLIQYYNGEERAKGNILERFSAQQFPDLHSELNLSSLELGDSALYFCASINTIGYEQYFGPGTRLTVT.

The gene calls are TRBV4-1 and TRBJ2-5; D not certain. Trimming pared 3 bases from V and 0 bases from J, leaving 5 bases between. This CDR3 contains 13 residues. CDR1 MGHRA and CDR2 YSYEKL come from the germline V gene. The CDR3 loop reads CASSHGYQETQYF. DNA of the CDR3: TGCGCCAGCAGCCATGGGTACCAAGAGACCCAGTACTTC.

The chain uses TRBV5-1 and TRBJ1-1, with 7 nucleotides matching TRBD1. There are 15 residues in the CDR3. Germline V CDR1 and CDR2: SGHRS, YFSETQ. V dropped 3 bases and J dropped 1; count of bases not matched to a gene: 6. The DNA for the CDR3 is TGCGCCAGCAGCTGGCCCGAGGGGGCGAACACTGAAGCTTTCTTT. Translation gives CASSWPEGANTEAFF.

The V and J genes are TRBV28 and TRBJ2-2, with 10 nucleotides matching TRBD2. Per the germline V gene, CDR1 is MDHEN and CDR2 is SYDVKM. The J segment lost 1 base and the V segment lost 6 bases, leaving 5 bases of the junction unmatched. This CDR3 has 16 amino acids. The CDR3 region has the DNA TGTGCCAGCAGAGGACTAGCGGAGTTGAACACCGGGGAGCTGTTTTTT. Amino acid sequence: CASRGLAELNTGELFF.

The genes are TRBV7-2 and TRBJ2-2, with D unclear. Trimming cost V 1 base and J 1 base, with 4 bases left between them. The germline V gene encodes CDR1 SGHTA and CDR2 FQGNSA. The CDR3 consists of 14 residues. The CDR3 sequence is CASSLGGNTGELFF. CDR3 DNA: TGTGCCAGCAGCTTAGGCGGGAACACCGGGGAGCTGTTTTTT.

This chain joins TRBV18 and TRBJ1-5; the D gene is possibly TRBD1 (6 bases). The V and J ends lost 2 bases and 8 bases respectively, with 13 bases between them. CDR3 length: 14 amino acids. Germline assignment: CDR1 KGHSH and CDR2 LQKENI. In nucleotides, the CDR3 is TGTGCCAGCTCACCATCGGGGGCCGCGGAGCCCCAGCATTTT. Its translation: CASSPSGAAEPQHF.

This chain uses TRBV4-2 with TRBJ2-2; unclear D gene. V was trimmed by 1 base and J by 0 bases, leaving 12 bases between them. The CDR3 covers 17 residues. CDR1 LGHNA and CDR2 YNFKEQ come from the germline V gene. CDR3 region: CASSQVRKGANTGELFF. The CDR3 nucleotides read TGTGCCAGCAGCCAAGTTCGTAAGGGCGCGAACACCGGGGAGCTGTTTTTT.

This clone showed up just a few times. This chain joins TRBV27 and TRBJ2-3, with D unresolved. Germline assignment: CDR1 MNHEY and CDR2 SMNVEV (reference sequence). V shed 6 bases and J shed 8 bases, with 12 bases lying between them. CDR3 size: 12 residues. The CDR3 DNA sequence: TGTGCCAGCAGCCGCCACCTCGGTACGCAGTATTTT. As protein: CASSRHLGTQYF.

This clone has a handful of counts. This sample includes further DNA sequences coding for the same CDR3. The chain combines TRBV5-1 with TRBJ2-3; no clear D. The CDR3 loop spans 14 amino acids. Looked up from germline, CDR1 is SGHRS and CDR2 is YFSETQ. With 2 bases removed from V and 2 bases from J, the gap between germline ends came to 9 bases. The CDR3 coding sequence is TGCGCCAGCAGCTTCGGAACCGCCACAGATACGCAGTATTTT. This translates into CASSFGTATDTQYF.

There are a few counts of this clone. The rearrangement uses TRBV7-9 and TRBJ2-7, with 12 positions matching TRBD1. J was trimmed by 6 bases and V by 7 bases; bases with no gene match: 7. Germline CDR1 reads SEHNR; CDR2 reads FQNEAQ (reference sequence). The CDR3 loop spans 14 amino acids. The CDR3 coding sequence is TGTGCCAGCAAGGCTGGGACAGGGGGCCTCGAGCAGTACTTC. Translated: CASKAGTGGLEQYF.

The V call is TRBV7-2, the J call TRBJ2-1; D is uncertain. The CDR3 covers 13 residues. The germline gives CDR1 SGHTA, CDR2 FQGNSA. V lost 1 base and J 9 bases, leaving 10 bases between the germline ends. CDR3 residues: CASSLEGGFEQFF. Here the CDR3 DNA reads TGTGCCAGCAGCTTAGAGGGTGGCTTTGAGCAGTTCTTC.

This clone was seen more than once but under ten times. The chain recombines TRBV7-9 with TRBJ2-4, with TRBD2 matching over 13 bases. V gave up 5 bases and J gave up 8 bases; unmatched junction bases: 9. This CDR3 has 16 residues. Germline-derived CDR1 and CDR2 are SEHNR and FQNEAQ (reference sequence). The CDR3 reads CASSRLAGGGDDIQYF. The DNA of the CDR3 is TGTGCCAGCAGCCGACTAGCGGGAGGAGGAGATGACATTCAGTACTTC.

The chain joins TRBV30 to TRBJ2-5; no firm D call. The CDR3 has 11 residues. V was pared by 2 bases and J by 5 bases, with 6 bases between. Germline V gene sequence: CDR1 GTSNPN, CDR2 SVGIG (reference sequence). CDR3 in DNA: TGTGCCTGGAGTTCACCCGAGACCCAGTACTTC. Translation: CAWSSPETQYF.